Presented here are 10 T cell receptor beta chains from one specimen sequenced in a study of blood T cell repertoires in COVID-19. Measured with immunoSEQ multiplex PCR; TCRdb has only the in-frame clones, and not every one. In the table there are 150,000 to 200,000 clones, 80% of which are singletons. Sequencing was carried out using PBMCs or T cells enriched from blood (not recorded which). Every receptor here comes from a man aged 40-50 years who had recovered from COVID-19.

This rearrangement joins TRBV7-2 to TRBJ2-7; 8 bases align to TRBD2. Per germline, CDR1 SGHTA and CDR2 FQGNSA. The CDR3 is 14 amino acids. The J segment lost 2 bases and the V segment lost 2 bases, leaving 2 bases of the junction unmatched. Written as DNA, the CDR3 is TGTGCCAGCAGCTTAATCGGGGGGGCCTACGAGCAGTACTTC. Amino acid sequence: CASSLIGGAYEQYF.

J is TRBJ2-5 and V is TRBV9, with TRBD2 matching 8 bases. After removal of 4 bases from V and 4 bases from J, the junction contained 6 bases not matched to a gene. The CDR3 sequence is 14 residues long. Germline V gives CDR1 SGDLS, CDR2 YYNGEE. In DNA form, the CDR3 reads TGTGCCAGCAGCAGCGGGGGCGCGGGAGAGACCCAGTACTTC. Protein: CASSSGGAGETQYF.

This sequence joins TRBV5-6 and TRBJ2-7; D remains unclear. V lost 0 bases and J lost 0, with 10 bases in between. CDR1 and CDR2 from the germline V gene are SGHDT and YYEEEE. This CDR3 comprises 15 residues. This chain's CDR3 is CASSLAPPGSYEQYV. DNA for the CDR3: TGTGCCAGCAGCTTGGCACCCCCCGGCTCCTACGAGCAGTACGTC.

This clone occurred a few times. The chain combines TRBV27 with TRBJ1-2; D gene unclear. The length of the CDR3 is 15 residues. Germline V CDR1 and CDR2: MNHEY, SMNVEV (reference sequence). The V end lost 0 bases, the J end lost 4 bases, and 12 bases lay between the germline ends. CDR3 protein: CASSLSHSQVYGYTF. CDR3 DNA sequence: TGTGCCAGCAGTTTATCTCACAGCCAGGTCTATGGCTACACCTTC.

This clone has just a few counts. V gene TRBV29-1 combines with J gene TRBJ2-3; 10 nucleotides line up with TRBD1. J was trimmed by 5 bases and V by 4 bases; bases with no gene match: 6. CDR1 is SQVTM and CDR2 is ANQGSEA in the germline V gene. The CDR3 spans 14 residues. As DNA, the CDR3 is TGCAGCGTTGGAGGCGGGACAGGGGTAGATACGCAGTATTTT. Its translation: CSVGGGTGVDTQYF.

CDR3 bases: TGTGCCAGCTCGACAGGGGTCGAGACCCAGTACTTC. This codes for CASSTGVETQYF. The chain has TRBV18 and TRBJ2-5; the match to TRBD1 covers 8 bases. Per the germline V gene, CDR1 is KGHSH and CDR2 is LQKENI. The CDR3 sequence is 12 residues long. V shed 6 bases and J 5 bases; nucleotides not matched to a gene: 2.

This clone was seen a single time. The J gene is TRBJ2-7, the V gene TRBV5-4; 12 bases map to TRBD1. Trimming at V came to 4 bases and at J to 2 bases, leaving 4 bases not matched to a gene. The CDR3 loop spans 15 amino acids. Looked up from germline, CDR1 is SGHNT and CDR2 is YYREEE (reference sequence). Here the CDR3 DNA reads TGTGCCAGCAGCCCGGGACAGGGGGCGGCCTACGAGCAGTACGTC. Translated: CASSPGQGAAYEQYV.

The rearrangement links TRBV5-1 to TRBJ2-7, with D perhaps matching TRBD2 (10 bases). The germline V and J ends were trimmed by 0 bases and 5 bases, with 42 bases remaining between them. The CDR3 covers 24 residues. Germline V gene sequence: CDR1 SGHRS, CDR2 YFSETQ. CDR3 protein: CASSLESTGGEASGGEFPYHEQYV. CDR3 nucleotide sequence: TGCGCCAGCAGCTTGGAAAGTACAGGGGGCGAGGCTAGCGGGGGCGAGTTCCCCTACCACGAGCAGTACGTC.

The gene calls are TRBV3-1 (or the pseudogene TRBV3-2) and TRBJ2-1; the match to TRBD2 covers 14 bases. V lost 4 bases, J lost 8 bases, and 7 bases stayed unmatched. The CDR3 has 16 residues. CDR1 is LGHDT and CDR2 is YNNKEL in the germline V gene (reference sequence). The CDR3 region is CASSPTQTSGGDEQFF. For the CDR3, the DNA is TGTGCCAGCAGCCCCACGCAGACTAGCGGGGGGGATGAGCAGTTCTTC.

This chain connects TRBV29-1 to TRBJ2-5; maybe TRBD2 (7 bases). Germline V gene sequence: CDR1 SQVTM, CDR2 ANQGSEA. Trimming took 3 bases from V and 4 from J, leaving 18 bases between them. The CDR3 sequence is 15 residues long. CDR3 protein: CSVDGRGTTLETQYF. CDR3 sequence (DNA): TGCAGCGTTGATGGGAGGGGGACTACCTTAGAGACCCAGTACTTC.